This TCR beta chain stems from a study of CD8 T cells in Susac syndrome. Random hexamers were used to reverse transcribe about 0.5 to 1 ug of RNA. TCRdb re-derived calls from the immunoSEQ multiplex PCR reads in MiXCR, one entry per CDR3 protein. This sample carries 200,000 to 300,000 distinct CDR3 sequences, 85% to 95% of them seen once, and the ten largest clones take 0.065% to 0.075%. CDR1 is PRHDT and CDR2 is FYEKMQ in the germline V gene (reference sequence). The CDR3 is 16 amino acids. V shed 5 bases, J shed 2 bases, and the junction held 10 bases outside the gene matches. The source material was CD4+ T cells from PBMCs. The gene calls are TRBV13 and TRBJ1-1, with 8 bases identical to TRBD1. The source is a human donor with multiple sclerosis. The CDR3 loop reads CASSPPNAGGNTEAFF. The CDR3 DNA sequence: TGTGCCAGCAGCCCCCCCAATGCAGGGGGCAACACTGAAGCTTTCTTT.